This TCR beta chain was recovered during a study of metastatic and nonmetastatic thyroid tumors. Study details: Repertoires were compared across blood and tumor or nodule tissue from malignant and benign thyroid patients. Overall study findings and caveats: Malignant tumors reportedly showed significantly higher TCR beta diversity than benign nodules in both blood and tumor.

In regard to this clone: Its target is not known. Relative to the germline gene, one junction end is altered; a read error may explain this.

Thyroid surgery took place with no prior treatment in any patient. With MiXCR, TCRdb reprocessed the PCR reads. The table shows 55,000 or so clones, with roughly 15% occurring only once. This CDR3 contains 13 residues. Germline V gene lookup returns CDR1 SGHVS and CDR2 FQNEAQ. This sequence was found in a female donor with papillary thyroid cancer or a benign thyroid nodule (not recorded which). Some clones in this sample may be carry-over from other donors' samples. This chain joins TRBV7-8 and TRBJ2-7; TRBD2 is a possible D gene (5 bases). Sequencing was carried out using blood. Written as DNA, the CDR3 is TGTGCCAGCGGCTTATTCAGTAGCGACGAGCAGTACTTC. This translates into CASGLFSSDEQYF.